A single sample is the source of the 23 T cell receptor beta chains below, sequenced in a study of blood T cell repertoires in COVID-19. TCRdb keeps only in-frame clones here, not all; method: immunoSEQ multiplex PCR. The sample has around 160,000 clones, 85% to 95% seen once. The sequenced sample consisted of peripheral blood. These receptors all come from a woman aged 55-69 years with COVID-19, enrolled during active disease.

This clone is a singleton in its sample. The V and J genes are TRBV5-5 and TRBJ2-1; 9 bases agree with TRBD1. Per germline, CDR1 SGHKS and CDR2 YYEKEE (reference sequence). This CDR3 contains 15 residues. The V and J ends lost 3 bases and 4 bases, in that order; junction bases with no gene match: 5. DNA of the CDR3: TGTGCCAGCAGCTCGGGACAGGGTGGATACAATGAGCAGTTCTTC. This gives the protein CASSSGQGGYNEQFF.

The table lists this clone with a count of one. The chain uses TRBV7-2 and TRBJ2-2, with D possibly matching TRBD1 (6 bases). V was pared by 6 bases and J by 6 bases, with 20 bases between. CDR1 and CDR2 from the germline V gene are SGHTA and FQGNSA. This CDR3 has 16 amino acids. The CDR3, as DNA: TGTGCCAGCAGATTCAGGACAGCGGATTTCCCCGGGGAGCTGTTTTTT. Protein: CASRFRTADFPGELFF.

V and J are TRBV6-6 and TRBJ1-5, with TRBD1 matching over 11 bases. J was trimmed by 4 bases and V by 2 bases; bases with no gene match: 4. In germline, CDR1 is MNHNY, CDR2 SVGAGI (reference sequence). The CDR3 loop spans 16 amino acids. The CDR3 DNA reads as TGTGCCAGCAGTTACACAGGACAGGGGGCGAATCAGCCCCAGCATTTT. It codes for CASSYTGQGANQPQHF.

V is TRBV27 and J is TRBJ1-4; D uncertain. The germline CDR1 and CDR2 sequences are MNHEY and SMNVEV (reference sequence). The CDR3 runs to 19 residues. Trimming took 0 bases from V and 0 from J, leaving 17 bases between them. CDR3 protein: CASSLSGRGRRSTNEKLFF. The CDR3 nucleotides are TGTGCCAGCAGTTTATCGGGCCGGGGTAGGCGATCAACTAATGAAAAACTGTTTTTT.

This chain links TRBV19 with TRBJ1-5; 8 bases are shared with TRBD1. With 3 bases clipped from V and 4 bases from J, the junction kept 5 bases outside the gene matches. Germline CDR1 LNHDA, CDR2 SQIVND (reference sequence). This CDR3 has 15 residues. The CDR3 sequence: CASSIEDRVNQPQHF. The CDR3 nucleotides are TGTGCCAGTAGTATCGAGGACAGGGTGAATCAGCCCCAGCATTTT.

The chain carries TRBV19 and TRBJ2-2, with D perhaps matching TRBD1 (6 bases). V was clipped by 0 bases and J by 4 bases, with 12 bases between them. The CDR3 extends over 16 amino acids. Germline V gene sequence: CDR1 LNHDA, CDR2 SQIVND (reference sequence). CDR3 bases: TGTGCCAGTAGTATAGAGTACAGGGTGGGCACCGGGGAGCTGTTTTTT. Translation gives CASSIEYRVGTGELFF.

The rearrangement links TRBV5-8 to TRBJ2-7; D gene unclear. Trimming pared 2 bases from V and 2 bases from J, leaving 8 bases between. This CDR3 spans 13 amino acids. The germline gives CDR1 SGHTS, CDR2 YDEGEE. The CDR3 loop reads CASSFPSPYEQYF. The CDR3 DNA reads as TGTGCCAGCAGCTTTCCTAGTCCCTACGAGCAGTACTTC.

The V gene is TRBV3-1 (or the pseudogene TRBV3-2), the J gene TRBJ1-6; D is perhaps TRBD1 (6 bases). Germline assignment: CDR1 LGHDT and CDR2 YNNKEL (reference sequence). The CDR3 runs 14 residues. With 1 base removed from V and 10 bases from J, the gap between germline ends came to 11 bases. The DNA for the CDR3 is TGTGCCAGCAGCCAAGGGCAGGGGAACTCACCCCTCCACTTT. Encoded protein: CASSQGQGNSPLHF.

The J gene is TRBJ1-4, the V gene TRBV3-1 (or the pseudogene TRBV3-2); maybe TRBD1 (6 bases). The germline gives CDR1 LGHDT, CDR2 YNNKEL (reference sequence). The CDR3 consists of 16 residues. V lost 0 bases to trimming and J lost 4 bases, with 12 bases between them. The CDR3 nucleotides are TGTGCCAGCAGCCAAGAAAGGGTACAGGGTAATGAAAAACTGTTTTTT. This codes for CASSQERVQGNEKLFF.

The rearrangement links TRBV5-6 to TRBJ1-5, with a tentative D call TRBD1 (6 bases). V was shortened by 5 bases and J by 6 bases, with 15 bases between the two germline ends. CDR1 and CDR2 (germline): SGHDT, YYEEEE. This CDR3 comprises 14 residues. DNA of the CDR3: TGTGCCAGCAGGGCCAGGGGCGAGGGTCAGCCCCAGCATTTT. It is translated as CASRARGEGQPQHF.

V gene TRBV7-9 combines with J gene TRBJ2-1, with D maybe TRBD1 (6 bases). Germline values: CDR1 SEHNR, CDR2 FQNEAQ (reference sequence). V lost 5 bases, J lost 2 bases, and 13 bases lay in between. The CDR3 runs to 15 residues. The CDR3 nucleotides read TGTGCCAGCAGCCCACAGGGCATGGCCTACAATGAGCAGTTCTTC. It yields the protein CASSPQGMAYNEQFF.

The chain links TRBV19 to TRBJ1-2; 7 bases are shared with TRBD1. V trimming: 3 bases; J trimming: 4 bases; junction bases outside the gene matches: 11. Germline CDR1 reads LNHDA; CDR2 reads SQIVND (reference sequence). This CDR3 is 16 amino acids long. DNA of the CDR3: TGTGCCAGTAGTATCCGGTCGGGACAGAAACTCTATGGCTACACCTTC. This gives the protein CASSIRSGQKLYGYTF.

The chain links TRBV30 to TRBJ1-1, with a tentative D call TRBD1 (6 bases). This CDR3 has 13 amino acids. Deletions cut 2 bases from V and 4 bases from J, with 11 bases between. Per the germline V gene, CDR1 is GTSNPN and CDR2 is SVGIG (reference sequence). In DNA form, the CDR3 reads TGTGCCTGGAGTAGACAGGCTGGCACTGAAGCTTTCTTT. It is translated as CAWSRQAGTEAFF.

This chain connects TRBV30 to TRBJ1-2, with 8 bases aligning to TRBD1. The CDR3 runs to 12 residues. Germline lookup yields CDR1 GTSNPN and CDR2 SVGIG (reference sequence). Germline trimming cut 3 bases from V and 6 bases from J; bases unmatched to any gene: 3. This chain's CDR3 is CAWSPGGDGYTF. CDR3 nucleotides: TGTGCCTGGAGCCCAGGGGGCGATGGCTACACCTTC.

The rearrangement uses TRBV18 and TRBJ2-2; TRBD1 is a possible D gene (5 bases). The germline V and J ends were trimmed by 3 bases and 0 bases, with 14 bases remaining between them. The CDR3 length is 17 residues. Germline V gene data show CDR1 as KGHSH and CDR2 as LQKENI. CDR3 sequence reads: CASSPVVKGTNTGELFF. In nucleotides, the CDR3 is TGTGCCAGCTCACCGGTAGTCAAGGGGACGAACACCGGGGAGCTGTTTTTT.

This chain connects TRBV2 to TRBJ2-7, with D maybe TRBD1 (5 bases). The CDR3 length is 12 residues. CDR1 SNHLY and CDR2 FYNNEI come from the germline V gene. Trimming cost V 6 bases and J 2 bases, with 8 bases left between them. The CDR3, as DNA: TGTGCCAGCAGGGGCAGGGCCTACGAGCAGTACTTC. The encoded protein is CASRGRAYEQYF.

The V call is TRBV3-1 (or the pseudogene TRBV3-2), the J call TRBJ2-5; D may be TRBD2 (6 bases). Trimming stripped 1 base from V and 2 bases from J, with 11 bases between. CDR1 LGHDT and CDR2 YNNKEL come from the germline V gene (reference sequence). The CDR3 spans 15 residues. The DNA of the CDR3 is TGTGCCAGCAGCCAAGCCTGGGGGGATCAAGAGACCCAGTACTTC. Amino acid sequence: CASSQAWGDQETQYF.

The count of this clone is one. As DNA, the CDR3 is TGTGCCAGTAGTGTAAGTGCGCAATATCAGCCCCAGCATTTT. It specifies CASSVSAQYQPQHF. The rearrangement uses TRBV19 and TRBJ1-5; D remains ambiguous. CDR3 length: 14 residues. Trimming took off 5 bases at V and 5 bases at J, with 13 bases between the two ends. The germline CDR1 and CDR2 sequences are LNHDA and SQIVND (reference sequence).

The V call is TRBV29-1, the J call TRBJ2-1, with 7 bases lining up with TRBD1. The CDR3 is 14 amino acids. After removal of 7 bases from V and 5 bases from J, the junction contained 11 bases not matched to a gene. CDR1 and CDR2 from the germline V gene are SQVTM and ANQGSEA. CDR3 loop: CSARTSTGNNEQFF. For the CDR3, the DNA is TGCAGCGCCAGGACCTCGACAGGGAACAATGAGCAGTTCTTC.

The chain recombines TRBV11-2 with TRBJ2-7; 7 bases line up with TRBD1. This CDR3 has 17 amino acids. Germline V gene data show CDR1 as SGHAT and CDR2 as FQNNGV. The V gene end was trimmed by 5 bases and the J gene end by 3 bases; junction bases not matched to a gene: 16. CDR3 nucleotide sequence: TGTGCCAGCAGCGCCCGCTCCTCGGGACAGAGATACTACGAGCAGTACTTC. This gives the protein CASSARSSGQRYYEQYF.

The chain combines TRBV6-6 with TRBJ2-5; maybe TRBD1 (6 bases). The CDR3 spans 14 residues. V was pared by 6 bases and J by 2 bases, with 13 bases between. In germline, CDR1 is MNHNY, CDR2 SVGAGI (reference sequence). The CDR3 protein is CASRSPGQQETQYF. Written as DNA, the CDR3 is TGTGCCAGCAGGTCTCCGGGACAACAAGAGACCCAGTACTTC.

The chain couples TRBV7-2 to TRBJ2-1; TRBD1 might be the D (6 bases). V shed 4 bases and J shed 7 bases, with 14 bases lying between them. The V gene's germline CDR1 is SGHTA and CDR2 FQGNSA. The CDR3 sequence is 14 residues long. In nucleotides, the CDR3 is TGTGCCAGCAGCTGGAAGACAGGTAGGAATGAGCAGTTCTTC. Its protein is CASSWKTGRNEQFF. Combining the CDR3 with reference TRBV7-2 and TRBJ2-1 gives the whole variable domain GAGVSQSPSNKVTEKGKDVELRCDPISGHTALYWYRQSLGQGLEFLIYFQGNSAPDKSGLPSDRFSAERTGGSVSTLTIQRTQQEDSAVYLCASSWKTGRNEQFFGPGTRLTVL.

The J gene is TRBJ2-1, the V gene TRBV7-3; 8 positions match TRBD1. The CDR3 extends over 15 amino acids. Per germline, CDR1 SGHTA and CDR2 FQGTGA. The ends lost 2 bases at V and 3 bases at J; junction bases unmatched: 3. CDR3 protein: CASSLEGTGYNEQFF. CDR3 coding DNA: TGTGCCAGCAGCTTAGAAGGGACAGGCTACAATGAGCAGTTCTTC. The complete variable domain, with remaining parts taken from reference TRBV7-3 and TRBJ2-1, reads GAGVSQTPSNKVTEKGKYVELRCDPISGHTALYWYRQSLGQGPEFLIYFQGTGAADDSGLPNDRFFAVRPEGSVSTLKIQRTERGDSAVYLCASSLEGTGYNEQFFGPGTRLTVL.